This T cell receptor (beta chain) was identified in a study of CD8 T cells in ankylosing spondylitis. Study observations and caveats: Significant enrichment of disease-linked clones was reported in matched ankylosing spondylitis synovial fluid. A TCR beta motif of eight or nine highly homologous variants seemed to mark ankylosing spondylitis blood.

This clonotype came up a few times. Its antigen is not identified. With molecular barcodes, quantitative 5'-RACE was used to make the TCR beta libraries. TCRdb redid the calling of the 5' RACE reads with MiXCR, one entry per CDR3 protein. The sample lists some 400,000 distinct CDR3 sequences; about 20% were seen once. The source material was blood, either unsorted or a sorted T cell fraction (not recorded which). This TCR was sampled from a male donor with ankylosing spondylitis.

The CDR3 DNA sequence: TGTGCCAGCAGTTACTCGACTAGCGGCCACTACAATGAGCAGTTCTTC. Its protein product is CASSYSTSGHYNEQFF. The chain carries TRBV6-5 and TRBJ2-1; TRBD2 matches at 9 bases. Germline assignment: CDR1 MNHEY and CDR2 SVGAGI. With 0 bases clipped from V and 3 bases from J, the junction kept 3 bases outside the gene matches. This CDR3 contains 16 residues.